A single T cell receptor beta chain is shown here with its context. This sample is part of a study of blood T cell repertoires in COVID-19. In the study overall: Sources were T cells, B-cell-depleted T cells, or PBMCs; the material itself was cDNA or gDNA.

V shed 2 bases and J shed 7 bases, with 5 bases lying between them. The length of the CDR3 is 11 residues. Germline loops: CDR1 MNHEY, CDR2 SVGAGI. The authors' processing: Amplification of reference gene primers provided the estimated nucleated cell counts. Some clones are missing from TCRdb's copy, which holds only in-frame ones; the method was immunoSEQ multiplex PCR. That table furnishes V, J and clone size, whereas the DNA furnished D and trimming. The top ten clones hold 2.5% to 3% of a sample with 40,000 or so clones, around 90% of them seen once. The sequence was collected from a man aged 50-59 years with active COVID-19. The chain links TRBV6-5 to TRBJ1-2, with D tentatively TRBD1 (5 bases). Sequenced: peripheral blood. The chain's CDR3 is CASSYGAGYTF. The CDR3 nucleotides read TGTGCCAGCAGTTACGGGGCTGGCTACACCTTC.